Listed below are T cell receptor beta chains from one sample, sequenced in a study of T cell responses to AZD1222 COVID-19 vaccine. The method was immunoSEQ multiplex PCR; TCRdb's version includes in-frame clones alone and lacks a portion of them. The sample lists roughly 120,000 clones; roughly 90% were seen once. The source was peripheral blood, collected on day 0 of AZD1222 vaccination. The source of these receptors is an adult in good health. Both conserved end residues are part of each CDR3. A D gene is named only where the DNA matches it firmly. Size is stated for part of the rows, as once, few or many counts, or as a class when the clone is expanded.

-,TRBV13,-,TRBJ1-4,CASSLWVEQGRANEKLFF,TGTGCCAGCAGCTTATGGGTTGAACAGGGCCGAGCGAATGAAAAACTGTTTTTT
-,TRBV29-1,-,TRBJ2-2,CSAVGWGTGELFF,TGCAGCGCGGTGGGGTGGGGCACCGGGGAGCTGTTTTTT
-,TRBV11-3,once,TRBJ1-2,CASSSGPWDPYGYTF,TGTGCCAGCAGCTCCGGGCCATGGGACCCCTATGGCTACACCTTC
TRBD2,TRBV14,-,TRBJ2-7,CASSRGLAGNEQYF,TGTGCCAGCAGCCGGGGACTAGCGGGGAACGAGCAGTACTTC
-,TRBV6-1,few,TRBJ1-1,CASSDAQAMNTEAFF,TGTGCCAGCAGTGATGCACAGGCCATGAACACTGAAGCTTTCTTT
-,TRBV6-1,-,TRBJ2-7,CASSEGGGARYEQYF,TGTGCCAGCAGTGAAGGAGGGGGGGCTAGGTACGAGCAGTACTTC
-,TRBV3-1/TRBV3-2,-,TRBJ2-4,CASSPYRDGAKNIQYF,TGTGCCAGCAGCCCTTACAGGGACGGGGCCAAAAACATTCAGTACTTC
TRBD1,TRBV18,-,TRBJ1-2,CASSQTGAYGYTF,TGTGCCAGCTCCCAGACAGGGGCCTATGGCTACACCTTC
TRBD2,TRBV3-1/TRBV3-2,-,TRBJ2-5,CASSKPTSGGQETQYF,TGTGCCAGCAGCAAACCGACTAGCGGGGGCCAAGAGACCCAGTACTTC
TRBD1,TRBV19,-,TRBJ2-3,CASSLGTGEVADTQYF,TGTGCCAGTAGCCTCGGGACAGGGGAGGTGGCAGATACGCAGTATTTT
-,TRBV3-1/TRBV3-2,-,TRBJ2-7,CASSQRAVTYEQYF,TGTGCCAGCAGCCAACGGGCGGTAACCTACGAGCAGTACTTC
TRBD1,TRBV7-9,-,TRBJ1-4,CASSPTGGAEKLFF,TGTGCCAGCAGCCCGACAGGGGGAGCTGAAAAACTGTTTTTT
-,TRBV7-9,-,TRBJ2-2,CASSTPVRGNTGELFF,TGTGCCAGCAGCACCCCCGTGCGGGGGAACACCGGGGAGCTGTTTTTT
-,TRBV7-2,-,TRBJ1-3,CASSLDRTVSGNTIYF,TGTGCCAGCAGCTTAGACAGGACAGTCTCTGGAAACACCATATATTTT
-,TRBV9,-,TRBJ1-2,CASAADSIKANYGYTF,TGTGCCAGCGCGGCTGACAGTATTAAAGCGAACTATGGCTACACCTTC
TRBD2,TRBV3-1/TRBV3-2,-,TRBJ2-1,CASSLRLAGLRDEQFF,TGTGCCAGCAGCCTTAGACTAGCGGGGTTGAGGGATGAGCAGTTCTTC
TRBD1,TRBV11-3,-,TRBJ1-1,CASSFSGGVNTEAFF,TGTGCCAGCAGCTTCTCAGGGGGGGTGAACACTGAAGCTTTCTTT
-,TRBV7-9,-,TRBJ1-2,CASSFTSGSGYTF,TGTGCCAGCAGCTTCACTTCAGGTAGTGGCTACACCTTC
-,TRBV27,once,TRBJ2-7,CASSSGPLYEQYF,TGTGCCAGCAGTTCAGGACCCCTCTACGAGCAGTACTTC
-,TRBV7-2,-,TRBJ1-1,CASSFQGNTEAFF,TGTGCCAGCAGCTTCCAGGGAAACACTGAAGCTTTCTTT
-,TRBV12-3/TRBV12-4,-,TRBJ2-5,CASNRYQETQYF,TGTGCCAGCAATAGGTATCAAGAGACCCAGTACTTC
TRBD1,TRBV30,-,TRBJ1-4,CAWSGTAINEKLFF,TGTGCCTGGAGCGGGACAGCAATTAATGAAAAACTGTTTTTT
-,TRBV6-5,-,TRBJ1-1,CASSFGLHGTEAFF,TGTGCCAGCAGTTTTGGGCTTCACGGGACTGAAGCTTTCTTT